This T cell receptor (beta chain) is from a study of shared clonotypes between healthy human individuals. Germline V lookup: CDR1 LNHDA, CDR2 SQIVND (reference sequence). The CDR3 has 14 residues. V gave up 5 bases and J gave up 3 bases, with 11 bases separating them. All donors qualified as healthy HIV-negative adults and had experienced no recent acute infections or vaccinations. Investigators spread the genomic DNA of each subset evenly over several immunoSEQ plates. The DNA input per sorted-subset replicate PCR was 200 ng, corresponding to 32,000 or so T cell genomes. Generated by immunoSEQ multiplex PCR, the TCRdb table keeps only in-frame clones and is missing some. The sample lists about 520,000 clones, about 96% occurring once.

The specimen was naive CD4+ T cells sorted from blood. Subset: CD45RA+ positively selected. The receptor's source is a woman in her twenties or thirties in good health. The rearrangement joins TRBV19 to TRBJ1-5, with TRBD1 as a possible D gene (6 bases). The CDR3 sequence is CASSVQGINQPQHF. The CDR3, as DNA: TGTGCCAGTAGTGTCCAGGGGATCAATCAGCCCCAGCATTTT.